This TCR beta chain was obtained from a study of radiotherapy plus CTLA-4 blockade in lung cancer. Study background: Disease control was seen in about 34% of patients, objective responses in 15% to 20%.

Some clones are missing from TCRdb's copy, which holds only in-frame ones; the method was immunoSEQ multiplex PCR. The data show roughly 35,000 clones, roughly 70% seen once. In chemo-refractory metastatic non-small-cell lung cancer, patients got ipilimumab CTLA-4 blockade together with focal radiation. Findings of the study overall: Radiotherapy plus ipilimumab was followed by expansion in blood of tumor-derived TCR clones. Together with interferon-beta, which increased in serum after radiation, early dynamic changes in blood T cell clones were reportedly the best predictors of response.

Germline CDR1 LNHNV, CDR2 YYDKDF (reference sequence). The ends were cut back, 0 bases at V and 2 bases at J, with 5 bases in the middle. This CDR3 has 15 amino acids. In the case of this clone: No antigen is known for it.

This chain links TRBV15 with TRBJ2-6; D is undetermined. The sample in question was peripheral blood, obtained from a patient treated with radiotherapy plus ipilimumab. The receptor was isolated from a human donor with non-small cell lung cancer that progressed on radiotherapy plus ipilimumab. The CDR3 nucleotides are TGTGCCACCAGCAGAGACCGAACTGGGGCCAACGTCCTGACTTTC. It is translated as CATSRDRTGANVLTF.